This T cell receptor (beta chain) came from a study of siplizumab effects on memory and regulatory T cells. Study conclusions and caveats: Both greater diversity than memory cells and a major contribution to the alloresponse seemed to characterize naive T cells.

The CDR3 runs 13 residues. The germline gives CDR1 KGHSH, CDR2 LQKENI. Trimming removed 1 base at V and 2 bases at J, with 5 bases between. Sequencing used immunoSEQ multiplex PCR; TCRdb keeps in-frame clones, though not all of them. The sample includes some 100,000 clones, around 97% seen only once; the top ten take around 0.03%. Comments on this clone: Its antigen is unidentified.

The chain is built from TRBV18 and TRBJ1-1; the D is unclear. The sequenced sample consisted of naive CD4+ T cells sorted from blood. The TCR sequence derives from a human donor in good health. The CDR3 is CASSPLSNTEAFF. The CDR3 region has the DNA TGTGCCAGCTCACCACTATCAAACACTGAAGCTTTCTTT. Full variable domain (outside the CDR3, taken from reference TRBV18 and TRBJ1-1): NAGVMQNPRHLVRRRGQEARLRCSPMKGHSHVYWYRQLPEEGLKFMVYLQKENIIDESGMPKERFSAEFPKEGPSILRIQQVVRGDSAAYFCASSPLSNTEAFFGQGTRLTVV.